These T cell receptor beta chains were read from a single sample in a study of T cell responses to AZD1222 COVID-19 vaccine. Measured with immunoSEQ multiplex PCR; TCRdb has only the in-frame clones, and not every one. The sample records 120,000 or so clones, approximately 89% being singletons. Here the sequenced sample was peripheral blood, taken on day 0 of AZD1222 vaccination. The receptor set was obtained from an adult in good health. Both conserved end residues are part of each CDR3. The D gene is left open where the match is weak. Not every row has a clone size; where given, it reads once, few, many or a size class.

j_call clone_size d_call v_call cdr3_nt cdr3_aa
TRBJ1-5 - - TRBV9 TGTGCCAGCAGCCAATGGGGGGGCAATCAGCCCCAGCATTTT CASSQWGGNQPQHF
TRBJ1-6 - TRBD1 TRBV27 TGTGCCAGCACAGGGACAGGGGCACGTTCTTCACCCCTCCACTTT CASTGTGARSSPLHF
TRBJ2-1 - - TRBV2 TGTGCCAGCAGTGCTTTTAGCAGCTCCTACAATGAGCAGTTCTTC CASSAFSSSYNEQFF
TRBJ1-6 once TRBD1 TRBV18 TGTGCCAGCTCACCCCCCGGGACAGGGACTAATTCACCCCTCCACTTT CASSPPGTGTNSPLHF
TRBJ2-5 - TRBD2 TRBV3-1/TRBV3-2 TGTGCCAGCAGCCAAGGGGTTAGCGGGGGGGCCAAAGAGACCCAGTACTTC CASSQGVSGGAKETQYF
TRBJ2-6 - - TRBV7-2 TGTGCCAGCAGCCCCTCCTCTGGGGCCAACGTCCTGACTTTC CASSPSSGANVLTF
TRBJ1-2 - - TRBV5-5 TGTGCCAGCAGCTTTCCCGCGGGCCAGGGGAGAAGGGACTATGGCTACACCTTC CASSFPAGQGRRDYGYTF
TRBJ2-7 - - TRBV18 TGTGCCAGCTCACCCCAACGGACAGCTGCCTACGAGCAGTACTTC CASSPQRTAAYEQYF
TRBJ2-7 - - TRBV14 TGTGCCAGCAGCCAAATGACAGCCTCCTACGAGCAGTACTTC CASSQMTASYEQYF
TRBJ2-3 - TRBD1 TRBV6-5 TGTGCCAGCAGTCTATACAGGGGGGATACGCAGTATTTT CASSLYRGDTQYF
TRBJ2-7 - - TRBV7-8 TGTGCCAGCAGGGCGATGGGGACCGCACTTTCGCCCCTACTCTACTACGAGCAGTACTTC CASRAMGTALSPLLYYEQYF
TRBJ1-2 - - TRBV5-1 TGCGCCAGCAGCCCACAAAGGTTTAACTATGGCTACACCTTC CASSPQRFNYGYTF
TRBJ2-2 - - TRBV6-5 TGTGCCAGCGGAGGGGCACACGCGAACACCGGGGAGCTGTTTTTT CASGGAHANTGELFF
TRBJ2-3 - TRBD2 TRBV11-3 TGTGCCAGCAGCTCGAGCGGGACTATCACAGATACGCAGTATTTT CASSSSGTITDTQYF
TRBJ1-5 - - TRBV4-1 TGCGCCAGCAGCCAAGATGGGGGGGGGCTTAGCAATCAGCCCCAGCATTTT CASSQDGGGLSNQPQHF